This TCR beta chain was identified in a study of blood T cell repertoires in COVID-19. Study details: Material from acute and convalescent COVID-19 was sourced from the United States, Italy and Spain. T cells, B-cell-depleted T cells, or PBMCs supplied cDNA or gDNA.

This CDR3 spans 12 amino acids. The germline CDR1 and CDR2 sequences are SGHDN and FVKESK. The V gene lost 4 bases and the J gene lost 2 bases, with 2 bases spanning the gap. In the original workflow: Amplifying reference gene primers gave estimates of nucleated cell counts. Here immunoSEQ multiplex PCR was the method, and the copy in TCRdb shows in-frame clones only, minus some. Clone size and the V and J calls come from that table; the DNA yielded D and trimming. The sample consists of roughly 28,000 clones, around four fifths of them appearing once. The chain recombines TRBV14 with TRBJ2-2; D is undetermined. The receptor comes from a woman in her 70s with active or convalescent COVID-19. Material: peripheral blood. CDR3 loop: CASSPNTGELFF. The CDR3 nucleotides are TGTGCCAGCAGCCCAAACACCGGGGAGCTGTTTTTT. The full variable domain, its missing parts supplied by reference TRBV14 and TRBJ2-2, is EAGVTQFPSHSVIEKGQTVTLRCDPISGHDNLYWYRRVMGKEIKFLLHFVKESKQDESGMPNNRFLAERTGGTYSTLKVQPAELEDSGVYFCASSPNTGELFFGEGSRLTVL.